Below, one TCR beta chain is given with its context. Its antigen is unknown. This record belongs to a study of blood T cells in healthy people across ages. The study's findings and limits: Unsorted PBMC input precluded a conclusive naive versus antigen-experienced comparison.

With a J-beta primer mix and a sample-barcoded 5' primer, a second PCR ran 7 to 11 cycles. Each CDR3 protein gets one entry after TCRdb re-called the 5' RACE reads with MiXCR. This sample has some 760,000 distinct CDR3 sequences, with 20% to 25% found just once. The germline V gene encodes CDR1 LGHNA and CDR2 YNFKEQ. J was trimmed by 2 bases and V by 0 bases; bases with no gene match: 7. The CDR3 is 17 amino acids. These data were also filed under a second study, of T cells of mothers and their children. That source adds: Mothers yielded over 8 million CDR3 reads, children some 3 million each.

The genes are TRBV4-2 and TRBJ2-7; 10 nucleotides agree with TRBD2. The specimen was blood. The clonotype comes from a boy aged 5 to 17 in good health. CDR3 sequence: CASSQESPGLAAYEQYF. The CDR3 nucleotides read TGTGCCAGCAGCCAAGAAAGTCCCGGACTAGCGGCCTACGAGCAGTACTTC.